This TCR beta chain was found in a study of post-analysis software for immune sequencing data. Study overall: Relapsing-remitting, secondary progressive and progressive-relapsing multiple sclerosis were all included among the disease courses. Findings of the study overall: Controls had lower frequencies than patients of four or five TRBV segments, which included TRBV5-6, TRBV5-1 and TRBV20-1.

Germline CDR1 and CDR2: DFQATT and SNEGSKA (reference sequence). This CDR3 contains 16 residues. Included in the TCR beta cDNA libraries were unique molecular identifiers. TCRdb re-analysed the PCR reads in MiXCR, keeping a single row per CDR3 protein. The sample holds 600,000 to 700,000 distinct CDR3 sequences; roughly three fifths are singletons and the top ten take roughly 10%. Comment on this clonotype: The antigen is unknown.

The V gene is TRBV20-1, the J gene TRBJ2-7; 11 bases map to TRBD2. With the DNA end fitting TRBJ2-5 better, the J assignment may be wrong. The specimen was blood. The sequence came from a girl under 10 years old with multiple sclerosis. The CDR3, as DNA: TGCAGTGCTTTCCGCCGTTTAGCGGGGGGGAAAGAGACCCAGTACTTC. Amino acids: CSAFRRLAGGKETQYF.